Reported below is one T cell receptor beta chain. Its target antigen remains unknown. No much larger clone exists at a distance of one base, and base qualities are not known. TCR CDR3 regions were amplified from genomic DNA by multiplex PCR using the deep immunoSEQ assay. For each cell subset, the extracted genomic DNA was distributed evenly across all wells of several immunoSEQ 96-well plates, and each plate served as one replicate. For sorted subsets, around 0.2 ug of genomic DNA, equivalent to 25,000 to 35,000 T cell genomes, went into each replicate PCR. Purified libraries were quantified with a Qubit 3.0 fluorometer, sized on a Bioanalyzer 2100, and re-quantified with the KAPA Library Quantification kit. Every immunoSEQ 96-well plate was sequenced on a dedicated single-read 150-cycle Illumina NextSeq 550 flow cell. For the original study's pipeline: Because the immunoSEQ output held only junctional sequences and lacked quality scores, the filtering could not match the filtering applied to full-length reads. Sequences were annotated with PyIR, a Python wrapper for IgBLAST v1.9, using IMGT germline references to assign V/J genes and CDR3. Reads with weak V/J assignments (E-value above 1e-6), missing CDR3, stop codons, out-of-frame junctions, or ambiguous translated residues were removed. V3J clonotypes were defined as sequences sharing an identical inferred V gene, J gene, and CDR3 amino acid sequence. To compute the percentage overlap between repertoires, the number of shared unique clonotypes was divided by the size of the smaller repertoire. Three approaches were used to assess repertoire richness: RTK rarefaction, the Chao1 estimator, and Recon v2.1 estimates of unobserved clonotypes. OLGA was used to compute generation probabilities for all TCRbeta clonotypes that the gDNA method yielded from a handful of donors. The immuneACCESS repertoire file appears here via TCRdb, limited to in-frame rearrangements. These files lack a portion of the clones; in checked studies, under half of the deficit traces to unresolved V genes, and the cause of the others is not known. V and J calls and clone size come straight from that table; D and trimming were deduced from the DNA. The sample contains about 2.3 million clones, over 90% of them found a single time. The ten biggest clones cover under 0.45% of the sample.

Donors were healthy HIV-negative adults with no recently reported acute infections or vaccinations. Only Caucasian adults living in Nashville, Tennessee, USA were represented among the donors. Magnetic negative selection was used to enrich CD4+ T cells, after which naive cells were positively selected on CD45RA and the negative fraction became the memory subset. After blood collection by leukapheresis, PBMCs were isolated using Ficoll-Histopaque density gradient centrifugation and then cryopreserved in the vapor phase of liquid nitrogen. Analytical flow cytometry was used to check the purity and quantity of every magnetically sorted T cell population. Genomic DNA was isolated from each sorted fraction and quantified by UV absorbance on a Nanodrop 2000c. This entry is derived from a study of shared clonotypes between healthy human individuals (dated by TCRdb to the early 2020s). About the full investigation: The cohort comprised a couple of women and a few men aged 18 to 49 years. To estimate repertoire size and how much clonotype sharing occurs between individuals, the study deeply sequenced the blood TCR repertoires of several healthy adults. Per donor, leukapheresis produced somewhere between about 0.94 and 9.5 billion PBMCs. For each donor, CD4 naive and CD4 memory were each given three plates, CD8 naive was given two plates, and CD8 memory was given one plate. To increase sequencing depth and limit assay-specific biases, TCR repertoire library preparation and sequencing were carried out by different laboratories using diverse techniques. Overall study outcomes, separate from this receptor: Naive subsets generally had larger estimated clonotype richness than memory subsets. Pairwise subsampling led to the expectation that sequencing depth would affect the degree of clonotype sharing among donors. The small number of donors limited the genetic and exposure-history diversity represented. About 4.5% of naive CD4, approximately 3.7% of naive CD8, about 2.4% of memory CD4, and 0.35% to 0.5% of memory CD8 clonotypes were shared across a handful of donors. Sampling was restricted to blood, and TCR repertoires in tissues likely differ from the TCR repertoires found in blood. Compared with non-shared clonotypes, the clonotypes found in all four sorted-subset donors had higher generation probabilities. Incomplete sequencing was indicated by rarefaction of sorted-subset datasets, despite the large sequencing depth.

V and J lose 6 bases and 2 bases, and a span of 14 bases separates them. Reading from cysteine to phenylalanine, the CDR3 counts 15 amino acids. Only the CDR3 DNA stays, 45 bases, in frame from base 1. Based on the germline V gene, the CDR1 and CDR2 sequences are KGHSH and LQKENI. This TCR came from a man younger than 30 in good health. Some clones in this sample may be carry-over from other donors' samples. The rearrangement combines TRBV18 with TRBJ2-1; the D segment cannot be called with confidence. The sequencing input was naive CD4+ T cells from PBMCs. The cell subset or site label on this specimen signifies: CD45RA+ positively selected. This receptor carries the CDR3 CASSQAAVTYNEQFF. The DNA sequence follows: TGTGCCAGCTCCCAGGCGGCCGTTACCTACAATGAGCAGTTCTTC.